The 15 T cell receptor beta chains presented below share a single source sample, sequenced in a study of blood T cells in healthy people across ages. Through a sample-barcoded 5' primer and a J-beta primer mix, a second PCR was run for about 7 to 12 cycles. TCRdb fed the 5' RACE reads into MiXCR, producing one record per CDR3 protein. The table lists around 900,000 distinct CDR3 sequences, 45% to 60% of them singletons. The material sequenced was blood. These TCRs come from an older woman in good health.

The chain recombines TRBV18 with TRBJ2-1, with 10 bases fitting TRBD2. Germline CDR1 and CDR2: KGHSH and LQKENI. This CDR3 contains 16 residues. V dropped 2 bases and J dropped 8; count of bases not matched to a gene: 9. CDR3 DNA sequence: TGTGCCAGCTCACCAAGGGGAGGACTAGCGGTCGATGAGCAGTTCTTC. This codes for CASSPRGGLAVDEQFF.

The chain combines TRBV29-1 with TRBJ2-4; 8 bases align to TRBD2. From germline, CDR1 is SQVTM and CDR2 ANQGSEA. There are 15 residues in the CDR3. Trimming took 3 bases from V and 4 from J; bases not matched to a gene: 8. As DNA, the CDR3 is TGCAGCGTTGATGTTCGCAGCGGGGGTAAAAACATTCAGTACTTC. Amino acids: CSVDVRSGGKNIQYF.

This sequence joins TRBV7-6 and TRBJ2-3, with TRBD2 as a possible D gene (6 bases). Germline V CDR1 and CDR2: SGHVS, FNYEAQ. The CDR3 is 15 residues long. V was trimmed by 5 bases and J by 0 bases, leaving 12 bases between them. The CDR3 here is CASSRDSMSTDTQYF. The CDR3 DNA reads as TGTGCCAGCAGCCGGGACTCTATGAGCACAGATACGCAGTATTTT. The whole variable domain, filled in from reference TRBV7-6 and TRBJ2-3, reads GAGVSQSPRYKVTKRGQDVALRCDPISGHVSLYWYRQALGQGPEFLTYFNYEAQQDKSGLPNDRFSAERPEGSISTLTIQRTEQRDSAMYRCASSRDSMSTDTQYFGPGTRLTVL.

The chain combines TRBV15 with TRBJ2-3; D possibly matches TRBD1 or TRBD2 (5 bases each). The CDR3 runs 16 residues. Germline CDR1 LNHNV, CDR2 YYDKDF (reference sequence). V dropped 0 bases and J dropped 1 base, with 11 bases sitting between them. The CDR3 protein is CATSRDSQGGTDTQYF. As DNA, the CDR3 is TGTGCCACCAGCAGAGATTCTCAGGGAGGCACAGATACGCAGTATTTT.

The V call is TRBV20-1, the J call TRBJ2-3; D perhaps matches TRBD1 (6 bases). Trimming stripped 1 base from V and 1 base from J, with 6 bases between. CDR3 size: 13 residues. CDR1 and CDR2 from the germline V gene are DFQATT and SNEGSKA (reference sequence). This CDR3 is CSARAGGTDTQYF. The CDR3 DNA sequence: TGCAGTGCTAGAGCAGGGGGCACAGATACGCAGTATTTT.

This clonotype was counted only a few times. The gene calls are TRBV7-2 and TRBJ2-2, with a possible D match to TRBD2 (6 bases). The V gene's germline CDR1 is SGHTA and CDR2 FQGNSA. The V gene lost 2 bases and the J gene lost 6 bases, with 13 bases spanning the gap. This CDR3 has 15 residues. CDR3 in amino acids: CASSLFGGPSGELFF. Here the CDR3 DNA reads TGTGCCAGCAGCTTATTTGGAGGGCCGTCCGGGGAGCTGTTTTTT.

The chain is built from TRBV6-2 or TRBV6-3 and TRBJ1-1, with D perhaps TRBD1 (5 bases). V was shortened by 2 bases and J by 4 bases, with 11 bases between the two germline ends. Per the germline V gene, CDR1 is MNHEY and CDR2 is SVGEGT. The CDR3 spans 14 residues. The CDR3 DNA reads as TGTGCCAGCAGTTACACAGGATTGAGCACTGAAGCTTTCTTT. Translated: CASSYTGLSTEAFF.

The J gene is TRBJ1-1, the V gene TRBV6-1; maybe TRBD1 (6 bases). CDR1 is MNHNS and CDR2 is SASEGT in the germline V gene. The CDR3 is 16 amino acids. V lost 6 bases and J 5 bases, leaving 22 bases between the germline ends. This CDR3 reads CASSNPFTGRGTEAFF. The CDR3 DNA follows: TGTGCCAGCAGCAACCCTTTCACAGGGCGGGGAACTGAAGCTTTCTTT.

This clonotype was seen only a few times. The chain uses TRBV13 and TRBJ2-7; TRBD2 matches at 7 bases. From germline, CDR1 is PRHDT and CDR2 FYEKMQ (reference sequence). CDR3 size: 17 residues. V shed 5 bases, J shed 0 bases, and the junction held 13 bases outside the gene matches. The CDR3 DNA reads as TGTGCCAGCAGCCTCAACCGACTAGCAAGGGACTCCTACGAGCAGTACTTC. Translating it yields CASSLNRLARDSYEQYF.

The chain carries TRBV12-3 or TRBV12-4 and TRBJ1-1; weak D call: TRBD1 (6 bases). The CDR3 is 14 residues long. V lost 5 bases to trimming and J lost 5 bases, with 15 bases between them. The CDR3 DNA sequence: TGTGCCAGCAGTAGGAGGGGGGCGAGTACTGAAGCTTTCTTT. Encoded protein: CASSRRGASTEAFF.

V and J are TRBV7-2 and TRBJ2-3; 12 nucleotides line up with TRBD2. V lost 4 bases, J lost 5 bases, and 4 bases stayed unmatched. This CDR3 comprises 15 residues. Looked up from germline, CDR1 is SGHTA and CDR2 is FQGNSA. The CDR3 sequence: CASSWTSGEQDTQYF. The DNA of the CDR3 is TGTGCCAGCAGCTGGACTAGCGGGGAGCAAGATACGCAGTATTTT.

The V and J genes are TRBV5-1 and TRBJ2-5, with 7 bases identical to TRBD2. Germline lookup yields CDR1 SGHRS and CDR2 YFSETQ. CDR3 length: 17 amino acids. Trimming took 0 bases from V and 3 from J; bases not matched to a gene: 11. The CDR3 loop reads CASSLAGGGASEETQYF. As DNA, the CDR3 is TGCGCCAGCAGCTTGGCCGGGGGAGGGGCTAGCGAAGAGACCCAGTACTTC.

The chain recombines TRBV29-1 with TRBJ2-5, with a weak D call TRBD1 (5 bases). V dropped 0 bases and J dropped 0 bases, with 5 bases sitting between them. This CDR3 spans 13 amino acids. Per the germline V gene, CDR1 is SQVTM and CDR2 is ANQGSEA. CDR3 residues: CSVEDRDQETQYF. CDR3 DNA: TGCAGCGTTGAAGACAGGGACCAAGAGACCCAGTACTTC.

This chain connects TRBV10-3 to TRBJ1-4; D not resolved. Germline V gene sequence: CDR1 ENHRY, CDR2 SYGVKD. The V and J ends lost 8 bases and 8 bases respectively, with 15 bases between them. The CDR3 runs 13 residues. CDR3 protein: CAIGSGLDEKLFF. For the CDR3, the DNA is TGTGCCATCGGGTCGGGATTGGACGAAAAACTGTTTTTT.

This clonotype has more than one count but fewer than ten. This rearrangement joins TRBV28 to TRBJ1-2; the D gene is possibly TRBD1 (6 bases). Trimming left V 5 bases short and J 2 bases short, with 12 bases between. This CDR3 region has 14 residues. Germline CDR1 is MDHEN and CDR2 is SYDVKM. CDR3 in DNA: TGTGCCAGCAGTAGCGGGACACCGAACTATGGCTACACCTTC. Its protein product is CASSSGTPNYGYTF.